Detailed here is one T cell receptor beta chain. The target antigen is unknown. The entry originates in a study of OX40 agonist ivuxolimab in advanced cancers. Study-level background: Head and neck, renal cell, melanoma or hepatocellular carcinoma were the cancers that dose-escalation patients had. Points from the study as a whole: There were also nonresponders showing low normalized T-cell clonal expansion.

Autoimmune disease history or systemic immunosuppression disqualified patients. Repertoires were generated with immunoSEQ multiplex PCR, while TCRdb's copy carries only in-frame clones and drops some. This sample has fewer than 50,000 clones; about 91% occur once, and the top ten carry about 30%. CDR1 MGHRA and CDR2 YSYEKL come from the germline V gene. The CDR3 has 14 residues. The V gene lost 1 base and the J gene lost 1 base, with 7 bases spanning the gap. Sequencing was performed on CD4+ or CD8+ T cells sorted from blood, taken in a trial of the OX40 agonist ivuxolimab. The source is an adult with an advanced solid tumor such as melanoma, head and neck, liver or kidney cancer. This chain links TRBV4-1 with TRBJ1-2; D unclear. The CDR3 region has the DNA TGCGCCAGCAGCCAAGGGACGGGTAACTATGGCTACACCTTC. This sequence encodes CASSQGTGNYGYTF.